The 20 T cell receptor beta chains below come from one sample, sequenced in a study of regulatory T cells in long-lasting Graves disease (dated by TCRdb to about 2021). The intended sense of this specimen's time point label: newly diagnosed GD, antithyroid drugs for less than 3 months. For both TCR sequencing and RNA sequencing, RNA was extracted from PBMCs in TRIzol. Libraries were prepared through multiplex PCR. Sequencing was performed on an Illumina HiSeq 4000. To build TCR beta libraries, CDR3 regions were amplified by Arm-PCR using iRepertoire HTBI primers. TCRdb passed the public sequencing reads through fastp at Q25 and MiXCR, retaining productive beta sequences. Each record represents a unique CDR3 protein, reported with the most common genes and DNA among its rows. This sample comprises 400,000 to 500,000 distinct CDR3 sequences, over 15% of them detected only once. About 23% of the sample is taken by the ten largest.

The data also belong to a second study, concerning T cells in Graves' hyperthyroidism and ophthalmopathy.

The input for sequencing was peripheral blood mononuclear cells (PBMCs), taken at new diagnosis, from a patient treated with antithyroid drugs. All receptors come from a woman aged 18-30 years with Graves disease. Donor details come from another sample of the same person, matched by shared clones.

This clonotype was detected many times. The CDR3 sequence: CASSLLSTGRRGETQYF. CDR3 sequence (DNA): TGTGCCAGCAGCCTCCTTTCGACAGGGAGGAGGGGAGAGACCCAGTACTTC. The rearrangement uses TRBV7-9 and TRBJ2-5; possibly TRBD1 for D (7 bases). CDR1 is SEHNR and CDR2 is FQNEAQ in the germline V gene (reference sequence). With 5 bases removed from V and 4 bases from J, the gap between germline ends came to 23 bases. This CDR3 comprises 17 residues.

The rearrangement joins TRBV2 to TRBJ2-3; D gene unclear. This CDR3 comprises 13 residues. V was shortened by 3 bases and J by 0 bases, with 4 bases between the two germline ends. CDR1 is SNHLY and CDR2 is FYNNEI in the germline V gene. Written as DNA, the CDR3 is TGTGCCAGCAGTGATTTCAGCACAGATACGCAGTATTTT. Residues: CASSDFSTDTQYF.

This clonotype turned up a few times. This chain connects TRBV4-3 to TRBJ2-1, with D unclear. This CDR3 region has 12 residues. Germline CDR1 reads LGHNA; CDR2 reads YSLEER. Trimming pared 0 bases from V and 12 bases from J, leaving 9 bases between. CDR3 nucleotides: TGCGCCAGCAGCCAAGACCGCGGTTCGCAGTTCTTC. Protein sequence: CASSQDRGSQFF.

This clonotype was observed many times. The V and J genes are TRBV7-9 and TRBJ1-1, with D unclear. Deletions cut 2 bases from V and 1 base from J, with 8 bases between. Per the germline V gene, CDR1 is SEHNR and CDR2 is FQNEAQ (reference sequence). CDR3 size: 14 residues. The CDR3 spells CASSLIRANTEAFF. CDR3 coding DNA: TGTGCCAGCAGCTTAATCAGAGCGAACACTGAAGCTTTCTTT.

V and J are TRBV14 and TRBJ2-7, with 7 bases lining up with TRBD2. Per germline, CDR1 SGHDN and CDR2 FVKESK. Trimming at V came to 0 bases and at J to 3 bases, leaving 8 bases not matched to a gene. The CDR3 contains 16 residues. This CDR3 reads CASSQERREGNYEQYF. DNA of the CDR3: TGTGCCAGCAGCCAAGAAAGAAGGGAGGGAAACTACGAGCAGTACTTC.

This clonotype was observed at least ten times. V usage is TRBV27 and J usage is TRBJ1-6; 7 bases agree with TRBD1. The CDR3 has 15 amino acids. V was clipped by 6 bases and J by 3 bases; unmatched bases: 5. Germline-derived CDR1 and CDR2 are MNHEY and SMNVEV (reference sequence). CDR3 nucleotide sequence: TGTGCCAGCAGCCTCGGGACAGTCTATAATTCACCCCTCCACTTT. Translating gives CASSLGTVYNSPLHF.

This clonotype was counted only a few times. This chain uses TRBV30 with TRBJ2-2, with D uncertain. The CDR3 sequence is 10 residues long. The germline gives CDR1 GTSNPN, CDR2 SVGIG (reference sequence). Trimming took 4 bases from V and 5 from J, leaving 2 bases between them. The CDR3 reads CAWKTGELFF. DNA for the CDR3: TGTGCCTGGAAGACCGGGGAGCTGTTTTTT.

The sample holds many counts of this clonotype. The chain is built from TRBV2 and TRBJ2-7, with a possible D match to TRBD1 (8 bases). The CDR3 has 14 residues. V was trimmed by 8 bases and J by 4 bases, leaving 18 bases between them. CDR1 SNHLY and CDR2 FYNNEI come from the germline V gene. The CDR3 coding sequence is TGTGCCAGCGGAAAACAGGGGGGGGGGTACGAGCAGTACTTC. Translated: CASGKQGGGYEQYF.

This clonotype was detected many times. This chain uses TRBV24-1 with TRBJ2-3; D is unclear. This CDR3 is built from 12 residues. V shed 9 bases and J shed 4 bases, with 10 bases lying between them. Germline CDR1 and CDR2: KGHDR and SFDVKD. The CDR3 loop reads CATLDSADTQYF. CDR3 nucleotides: TGTGCCACCCTTGACTCCGCAGATACGCAGTATTTT.

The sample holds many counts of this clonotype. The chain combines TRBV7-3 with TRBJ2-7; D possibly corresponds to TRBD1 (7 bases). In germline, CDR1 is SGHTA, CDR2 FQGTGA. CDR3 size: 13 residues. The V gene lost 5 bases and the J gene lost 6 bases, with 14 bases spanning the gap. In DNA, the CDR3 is TGTGCCAGCAGCCAGGGGGAGGACTCCGAGCAGTACTTC. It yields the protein CASSQGEDSEQYF.

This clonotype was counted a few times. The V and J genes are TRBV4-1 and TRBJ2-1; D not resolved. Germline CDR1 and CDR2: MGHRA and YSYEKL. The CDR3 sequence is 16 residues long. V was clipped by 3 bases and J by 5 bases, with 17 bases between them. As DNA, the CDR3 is TGCGCCAGCAGCCAGCCGGGCCCCCGAATGGACAATGAGCAGTTCTTC. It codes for CASSQPGPRMDNEQFF.

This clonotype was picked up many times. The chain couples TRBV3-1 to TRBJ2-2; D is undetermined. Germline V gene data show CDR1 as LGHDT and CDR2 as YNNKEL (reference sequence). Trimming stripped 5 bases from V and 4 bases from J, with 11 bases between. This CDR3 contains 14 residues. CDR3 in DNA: TGTGCCAGCAGCACAAGACATTCCACCGGGGAGCTGTTTTTT. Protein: CASSTRHSTGELFF.

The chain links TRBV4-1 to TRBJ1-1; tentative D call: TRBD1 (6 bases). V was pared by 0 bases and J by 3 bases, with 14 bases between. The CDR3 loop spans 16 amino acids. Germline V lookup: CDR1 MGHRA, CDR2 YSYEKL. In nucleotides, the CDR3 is TGCGCCAGCAGCCAAGATGGAGGGGGGCTCTACACTGAAGCTTTCTTT. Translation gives CASSQDGGGLYTEAFF.

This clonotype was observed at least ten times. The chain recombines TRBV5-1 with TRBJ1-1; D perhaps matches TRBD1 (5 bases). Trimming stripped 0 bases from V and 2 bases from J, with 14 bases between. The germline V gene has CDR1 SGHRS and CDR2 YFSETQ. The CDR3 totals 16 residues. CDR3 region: CASSLGPTGGNTEAFF. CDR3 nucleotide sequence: TGCGCCAGCAGCTTGGGTCCCACAGGCGGTAACACTGAAGCTTTCTTT.

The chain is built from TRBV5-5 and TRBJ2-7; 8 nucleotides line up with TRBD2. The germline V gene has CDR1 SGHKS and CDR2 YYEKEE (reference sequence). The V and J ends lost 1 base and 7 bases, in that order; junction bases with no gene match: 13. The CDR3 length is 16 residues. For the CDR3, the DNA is TGTGCCAGCAGCTTGCGTGTTAGCGGGAATTCGGATGAGCAGTACTTC. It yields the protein CASSLRVSGNSDEQYF.

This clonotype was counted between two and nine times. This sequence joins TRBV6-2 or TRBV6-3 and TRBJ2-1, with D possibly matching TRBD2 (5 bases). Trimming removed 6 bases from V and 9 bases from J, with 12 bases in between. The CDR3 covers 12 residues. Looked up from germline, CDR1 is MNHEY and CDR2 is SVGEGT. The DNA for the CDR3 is TGTGCCAGCAGCCCCCGAGGGATTGAGCAGTTCTTC. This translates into CASSPRGIEQFF.

The CDR3 reads CASSLVVATLGGELFF. The DNA of the CDR3 is TGTGCCAGCAGCTTGGTTGTGGCTACCTTGGGCGGGGAGCTGTTTTTT. The chain combines TRBV5-5 with TRBJ2-2; D uncertain. V gave up 0 bases and J gave up 7 bases, with 16 bases separating them. Germline V CDR1 and CDR2: SGHKS, YYEKEE (reference sequence). The CDR3 has 16 amino acids.

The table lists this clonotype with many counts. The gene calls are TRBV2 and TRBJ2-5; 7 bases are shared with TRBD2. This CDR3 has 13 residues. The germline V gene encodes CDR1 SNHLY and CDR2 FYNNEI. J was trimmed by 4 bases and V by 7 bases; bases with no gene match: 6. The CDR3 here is CASNLGGRETQYF. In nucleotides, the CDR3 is TGTGCCAGCAACTTGGGAGGGCGAGAGACCCAGTACTTC. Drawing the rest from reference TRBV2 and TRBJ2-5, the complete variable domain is EPEVTQTPSHQVTQMGQEVILRCVPISNHLYFYWYRQILGQKVEFLVSFYNNEISEKSEIFDDQFSVERPDGSNFTLKIRSTKLEDSAMYFCASNLGGRETQYFGPGTRLLVL.

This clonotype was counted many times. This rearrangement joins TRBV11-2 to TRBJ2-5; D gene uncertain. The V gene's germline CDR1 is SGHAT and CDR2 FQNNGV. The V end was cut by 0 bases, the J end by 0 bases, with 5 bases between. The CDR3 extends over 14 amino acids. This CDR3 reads CASSLEQYQETQYF. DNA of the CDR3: TGTGCCAGCAGCTTAGAGCAGTACCAAGAGACCCAGTACTTC.

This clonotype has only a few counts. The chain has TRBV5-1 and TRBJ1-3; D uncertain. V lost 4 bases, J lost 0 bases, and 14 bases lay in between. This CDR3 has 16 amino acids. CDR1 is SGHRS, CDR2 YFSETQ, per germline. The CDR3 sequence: CASSLFSSSSGNTIYF. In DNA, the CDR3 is TGCGCCAGCAGCCTGTTCTCTTCTTCCTCTGGAAACACCATATATTTT.